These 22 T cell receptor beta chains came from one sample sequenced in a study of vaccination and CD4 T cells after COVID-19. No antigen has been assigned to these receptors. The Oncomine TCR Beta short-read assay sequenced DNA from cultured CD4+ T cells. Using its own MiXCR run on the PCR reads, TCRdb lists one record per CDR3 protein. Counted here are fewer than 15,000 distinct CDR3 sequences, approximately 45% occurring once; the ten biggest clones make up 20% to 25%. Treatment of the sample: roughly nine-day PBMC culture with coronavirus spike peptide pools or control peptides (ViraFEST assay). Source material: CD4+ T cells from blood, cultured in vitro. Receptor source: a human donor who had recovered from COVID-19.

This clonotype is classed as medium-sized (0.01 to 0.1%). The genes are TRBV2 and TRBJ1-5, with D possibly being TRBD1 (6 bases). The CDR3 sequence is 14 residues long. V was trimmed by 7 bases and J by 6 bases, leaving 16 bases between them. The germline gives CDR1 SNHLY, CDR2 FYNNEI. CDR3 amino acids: CASKGRGLGQPQHF. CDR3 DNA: TGTGCCAGCAAAGGCAGGGGCTTGGGTCAGCCCCAGCATTTT.

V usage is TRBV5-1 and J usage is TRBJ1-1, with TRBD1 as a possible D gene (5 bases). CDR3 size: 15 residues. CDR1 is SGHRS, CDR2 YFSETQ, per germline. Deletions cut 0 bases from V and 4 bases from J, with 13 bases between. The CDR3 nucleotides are TGCGCCAGCAGCTTGGACGCGGGTGGGGGCACTGAAGCTTTCTTT. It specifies CASSLDAGGGTEAFF.

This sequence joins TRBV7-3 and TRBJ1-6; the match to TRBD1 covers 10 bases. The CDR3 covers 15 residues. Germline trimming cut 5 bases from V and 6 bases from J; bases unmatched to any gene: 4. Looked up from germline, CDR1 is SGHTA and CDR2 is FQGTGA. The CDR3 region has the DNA TGTGCCAGCAGCCCAGGGACAGGGGCTAATTCACCCCTCCACTTT. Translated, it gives CASSPGTGANSPLHF.

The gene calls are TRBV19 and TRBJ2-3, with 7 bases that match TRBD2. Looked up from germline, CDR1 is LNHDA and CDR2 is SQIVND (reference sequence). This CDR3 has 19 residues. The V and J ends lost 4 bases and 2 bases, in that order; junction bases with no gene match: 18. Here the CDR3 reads CASSNRQPGGLTPTDTQYF. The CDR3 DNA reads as TGTGCCAGTAGTAACCGCCAGCCGGGGGGACTTACGCCCACAGATACGCAGTATTTT.

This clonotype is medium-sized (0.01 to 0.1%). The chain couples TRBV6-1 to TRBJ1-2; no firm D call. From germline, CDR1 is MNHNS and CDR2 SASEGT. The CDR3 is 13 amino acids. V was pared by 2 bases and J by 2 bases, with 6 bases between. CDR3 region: CASSEKENYGYTF. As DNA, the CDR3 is TGTGCCAGCAGTGAAAAGGAGAACTATGGCTACACCTTC.

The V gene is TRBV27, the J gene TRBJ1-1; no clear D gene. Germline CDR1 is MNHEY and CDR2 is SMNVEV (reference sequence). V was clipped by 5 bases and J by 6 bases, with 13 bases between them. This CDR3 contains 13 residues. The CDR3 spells CASSRLGRAEAFF. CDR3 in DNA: TGTGCCAGCAGTAGATTGGGGAGGGCTGAAGCTTTCTTT.

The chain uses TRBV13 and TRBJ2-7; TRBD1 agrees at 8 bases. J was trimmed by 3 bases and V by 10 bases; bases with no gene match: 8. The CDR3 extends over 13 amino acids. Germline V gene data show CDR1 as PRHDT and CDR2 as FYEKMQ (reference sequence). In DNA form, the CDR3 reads TGTGCCACCTCGGGACAGGCCGACTACGAGCAGTACTTC. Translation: CATSGQADYEQYF.

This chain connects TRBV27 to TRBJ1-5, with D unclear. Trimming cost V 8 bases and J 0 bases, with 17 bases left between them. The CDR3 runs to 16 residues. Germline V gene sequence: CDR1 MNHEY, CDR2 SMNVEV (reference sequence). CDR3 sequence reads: CASALSPQISNQPQHF. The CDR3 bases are TGTGCCAGCGCCCTTAGCCCTCAAATTAGCAATCAGCCCCAGCATTTT.

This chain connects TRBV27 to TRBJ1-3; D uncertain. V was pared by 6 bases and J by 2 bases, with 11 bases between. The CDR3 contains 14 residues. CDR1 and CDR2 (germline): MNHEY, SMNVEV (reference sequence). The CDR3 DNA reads TGTGCCAGCAGCCCCTCCTGGGCTGGAAACACCATATATTTT. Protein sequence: CASSPSWAGNTIYF.

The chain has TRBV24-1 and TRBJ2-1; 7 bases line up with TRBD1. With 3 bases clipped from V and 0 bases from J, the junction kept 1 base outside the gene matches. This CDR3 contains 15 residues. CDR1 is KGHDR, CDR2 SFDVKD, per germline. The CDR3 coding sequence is TGTGCCACCAGTGATCCAGGGGGCTCCTACAATGAGCAGTTCTTC. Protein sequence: CATSDPGGSYNEQFF.

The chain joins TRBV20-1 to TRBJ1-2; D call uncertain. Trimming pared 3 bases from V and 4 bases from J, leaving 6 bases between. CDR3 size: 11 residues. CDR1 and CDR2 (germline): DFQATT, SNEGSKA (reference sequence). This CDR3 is CSASDRYGYTF. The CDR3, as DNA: TGCAGTGCTAGTGACCGCTATGGCTACACCTTC.

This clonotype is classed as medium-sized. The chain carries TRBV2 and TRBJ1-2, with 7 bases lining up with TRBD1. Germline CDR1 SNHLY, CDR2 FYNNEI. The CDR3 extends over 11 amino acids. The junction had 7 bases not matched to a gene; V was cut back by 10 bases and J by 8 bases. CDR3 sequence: CATDRDGGYTF. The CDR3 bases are TGTGCCACAGACAGGGATGGCGGCTACACCTTC.

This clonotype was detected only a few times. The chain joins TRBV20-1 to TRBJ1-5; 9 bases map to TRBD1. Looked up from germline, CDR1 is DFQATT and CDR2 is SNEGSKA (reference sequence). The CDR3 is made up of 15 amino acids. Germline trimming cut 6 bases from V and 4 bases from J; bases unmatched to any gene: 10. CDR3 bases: TGCAGTGCGCCCGGGACAGGGTTGATTAATCAGCCCCAGCATTTT. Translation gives CSAPGTGLINQPQHF.

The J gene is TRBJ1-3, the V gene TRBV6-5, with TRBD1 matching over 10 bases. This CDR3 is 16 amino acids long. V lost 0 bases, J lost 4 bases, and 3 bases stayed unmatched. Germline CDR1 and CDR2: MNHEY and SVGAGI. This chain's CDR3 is CASSYSVGQGGNTIYF. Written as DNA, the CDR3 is TGTGCCAGCAGTTACTCGGTGGGACAGGGGGGAAACACCATATATTTT.

CDR3 nucleotides: TGCAGTGCTAGAGGCCGTGGGCGGGGGGGACCAGATACGCAGTATTTT. Protein: CSARGRGRGGPDTQYF. The rearrangement joins TRBV20-1 to TRBJ2-3; the match to TRBD2 covers 9 bases. The J segment lost 4 bases and the V segment lost 1 base, leaving 9 bases of the junction unmatched. The CDR3 contains 16 residues. The germline V gene has CDR1 DFQATT and CDR2 SNEGSKA (reference sequence).

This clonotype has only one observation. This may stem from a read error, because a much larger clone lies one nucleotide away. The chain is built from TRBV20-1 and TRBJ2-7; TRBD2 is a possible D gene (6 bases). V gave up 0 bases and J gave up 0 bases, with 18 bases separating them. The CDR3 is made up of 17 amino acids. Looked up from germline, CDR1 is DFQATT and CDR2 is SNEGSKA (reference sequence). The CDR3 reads CSARESGSGRSSYEQYF. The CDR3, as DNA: TGCAGTGCTAGAGAATCAGGGTCCGGGAGAAGCTCCTACGAGCAGTACTTC.

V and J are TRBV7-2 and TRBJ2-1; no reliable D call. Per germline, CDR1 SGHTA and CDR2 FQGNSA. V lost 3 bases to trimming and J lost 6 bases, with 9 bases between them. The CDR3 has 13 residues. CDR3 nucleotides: TGTGCCAGCAGCTTCTACTTATCCAATGAGCAGTTCTTC. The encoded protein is CASSFYLSNEQFF.

In DNA, the CDR3 is TGTGCCTCGGGTGAAGGGGCGCGTCAGCCCCAGCATTTT. Its translation: CASGEGARQPQHF. This chain uses TRBV10-3 with TRBJ1-5; tentatively, D is TRBD1 (5 bases). The CDR3 has 13 amino acids. Germline CDR1 and CDR2: ENHRY and SYGVKD. Trimming took 11 bases from V and 6 from J, leaving 17 bases between them.

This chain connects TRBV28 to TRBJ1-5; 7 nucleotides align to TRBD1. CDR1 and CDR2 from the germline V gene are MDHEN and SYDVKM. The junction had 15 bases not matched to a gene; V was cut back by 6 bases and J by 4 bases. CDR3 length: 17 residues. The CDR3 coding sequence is TGTGCCAGCAGACCCCTCCCGGGACAGCGCGAGAATCAGCCCCAGCATTTT. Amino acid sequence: CASRPLPGQRENQPQHF. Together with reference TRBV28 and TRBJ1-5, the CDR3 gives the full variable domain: DVKVTQSSRYLVKRTGEKVFLECVQDMDHENMFWYRQDPGLGLRLIYFSYDVKMKEKGDIPEGYSVSREKKERFSLILESASTNQTSMYLCASRPLPGQRENQPQHFGDGTRLSIL.

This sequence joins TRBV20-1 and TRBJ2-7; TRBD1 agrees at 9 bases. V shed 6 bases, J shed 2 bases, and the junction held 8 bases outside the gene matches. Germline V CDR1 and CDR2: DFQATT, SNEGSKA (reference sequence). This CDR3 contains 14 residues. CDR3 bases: TGCAGTGCCACGGGGGGACAGGGTCCCTACGAGCAGTACTTC. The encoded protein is CSATGGQGPYEQYF.

This CDR3 reads CASSQSSTTNTGELFF. The CDR3 DNA reads as TGTGCCAGCAGCCAATCTAGTACTACTAACACCGGGGAGCTGTTTTTT. The chain uses TRBV4-2 and TRBJ2-2, with D uncertain. CDR1 is LGHNA, CDR2 YNFKEQ, per germline. This CDR3 contains 16 residues. V lost 2 bases and J lost 2, with 12 bases in between.

CDR3 in amino acids: CATRSAHSNQPQHF. CDR3 coding DNA: TGTGCCACCCGGTCGGCCCATAGCAATCAGCCCCAGCATTTT. V gene TRBV24-1 combines with J gene TRBJ1-5, with unresolved D. The germline V gene has CDR1 KGHDR and CDR2 SFDVKD. V was clipped by 9 bases and J by 0 bases, with 11 bases between them. This CDR3 comprises 14 residues.